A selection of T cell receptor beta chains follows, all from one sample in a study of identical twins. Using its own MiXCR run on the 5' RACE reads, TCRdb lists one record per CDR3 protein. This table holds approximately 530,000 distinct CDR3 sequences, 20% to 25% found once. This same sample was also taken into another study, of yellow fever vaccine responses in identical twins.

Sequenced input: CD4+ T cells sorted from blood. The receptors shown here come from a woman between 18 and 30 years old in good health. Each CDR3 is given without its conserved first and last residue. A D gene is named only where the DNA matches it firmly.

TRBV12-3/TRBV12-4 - ASSKDSKETQY
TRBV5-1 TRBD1 ASSRDRGLSPTYNEQF
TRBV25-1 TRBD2 ASSRGGGAMGKNIQY
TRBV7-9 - ASSTMGGGNQPQH
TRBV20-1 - SARGEIPPYEQY
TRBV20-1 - SAREGGTDTQY
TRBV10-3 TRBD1 ATGDSPNEKLF
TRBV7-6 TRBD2 ASSLASGGDTQY
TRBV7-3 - ASSLRGSSSPLH
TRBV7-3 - ASSYPHGELF